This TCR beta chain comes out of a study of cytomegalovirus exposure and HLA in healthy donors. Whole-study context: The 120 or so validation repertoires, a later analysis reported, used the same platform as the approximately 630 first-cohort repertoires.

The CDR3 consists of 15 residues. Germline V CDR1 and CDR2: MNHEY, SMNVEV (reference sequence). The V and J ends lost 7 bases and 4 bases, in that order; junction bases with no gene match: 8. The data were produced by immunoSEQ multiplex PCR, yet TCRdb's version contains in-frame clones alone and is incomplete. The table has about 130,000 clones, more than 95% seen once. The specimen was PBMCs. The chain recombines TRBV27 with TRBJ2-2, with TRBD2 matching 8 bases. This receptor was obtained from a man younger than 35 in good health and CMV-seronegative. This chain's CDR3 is CASNSAGAGTGELFF. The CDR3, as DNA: TGTGCCAGCAACTCAGCGGGAGCGGGCACCGGGGAGCTGTTTTTT.